The sequence of this TCR beta chain was determined in a study of blood T cell repertoires in COVID-19. For the study at large: PBMCs, B-cell-depleted T cells, or T cells provided the cDNA or gDNA that made up the material.

Authors' methods: The authors estimated nucleated cell counts from reference gene primer amplification. Profiling relied on immunoSEQ multiplex PCR, and the TCRdb table lists in-frame clones only, not all of them. D and trimming were read from the DNA, whereas the V and J calls and clone size are those reported in that table. The sample holds around 270,000 clones, approximately 86% seen once. This CDR3 is built from 14 residues. Germline V gives CDR1 LGHNA, CDR2 YSLEER. The V gene lost 4 bases and the J gene lost 4 bases, with 13 bases spanning the gap. The sample was peripheral blood. This sequence was found in a man aged 25-45 years with active or convalescent COVID-19. This chain uses TRBV4-3 with TRBJ1-1; the D is unclear. The CDR3 sequence: CASSRVPGSTEAFF. The CDR3 DNA sequence: TGCGCCAGCAGCCGAGTACCCGGGTCCACTGAAGCTTTCTTT.